This T cell receptor beta chain was obtained from a study of blood T cell repertoires in COVID-19. At the level of the study: COVID-19 samples collected from the United States, Italy and Spain covered acute and convalescent phases. PBMCs, B-cell-depleted T cells, or T cells provided the cDNA or gDNA that made up the material.

The germline V gene has CDR1 MNHEY and CDR2 SVGAGI. This CDR3 has 15 amino acids. V lost 8 bases and J 0 bases, leaving 14 bases between the germline ends. Original methodology: From reference gene primer amplification, estimates of nucleated cell counts were derived. Produced via immunoSEQ multiplex PCR; TCRdb's table is partial and in-frame only. V, J and clone size are those of that table, while D and trimming were read from the DNA. The table lists around 200,000 clones, 80% to 85% of them singletons. This clone was observed a handful of times. Specimen: peripheral blood. The chain uses TRBV6-5 and TRBJ2-4; D perhaps matches TRBD1 (6 bases). This TCR was sampled from a human donor with acute or convalescent COVID-19. The donor label of this sample is uncertain. CDR3 in DNA: TGTGCCAGCCCCAGGGGCCGTGAAGCCAAAAACATTCAGTACTTC. This encodes CASPRGREAKNIQYF.